This is a list of T cell receptor beta chains from one sample in a study of T cells after yellow fever vaccination. TCRdb reanalysed the 5' RACE reads using MiXCR and keeps one entry per CDR3 protein. The table records some 320,000 distinct CDR3 sequences, about 4.5% of them present only once. The sample consisted of PBMCs, taken 15 days after the yellow fever booster vaccination. The receptors come from a man in his late teens or twenties who received the YFV17D yellow fever vaccine. CDR3s include the opening cysteine and the closing phenylalanine or tryptophan. The D gene is left open where the match is weak. The size entry is marked missing in some rows and otherwise reads once, few, many or a size class.

v_call	d_call	j_call	cdr3_length	clone_size	cdr3_nt	cdr3_aa
TRBV7-9	.	TRBJ1-1	16	few	TGTGCCAGCAGCCCTAGTAAGGGGCGGACAGTTGCTGAAGCTTTCTTT	CASSPSKGRTVAEAFF
TRBV19	.	TRBJ1-5	15	.	TGTGCCAGTAGTATAGGAGGCAGAAACAATCAGCCCCAGCATTTT	CASSIGGRNNQPQHF
TRBV6-6	.	TRBJ2-4	15	many	TGTGCCAGCAGTGGGATAGGGCGATCCAAAAACATTCAGTACTTC	CASSGIGRSKNIQYF
TRBV6-2/TRBV6-3	.	TRBJ1-2	13	many	TGTGCCAGCAGTCCACGAGAGTCCTATGGCTACACCTTC	CASSPRESYGYTF
TRBV12-3/TRBV12-4	.	TRBJ1-4	16	.	TGTGCCAGCAGTTTTGCCCCAGGACTGTTGTACGAAAAACTGTTTTTT	CASSFAPGLLYEKLFF
TRBV7-2	.	TRBJ2-5	14	many	TGTGCCAGCAGCTTAGCGCGACGGCCCGAGACCCAGTACTTC	CASSLARRPETQYF
TRBV29-1	TRBD1	TRBJ2-1	12	many	TGCAGCGGGGACAGGGGAAACAATGAGCAGTTCTTC	CSGDRGNNEQFF
TRBV3-1	.	TRBJ2-7	14	many	TGTGCCAGCAGCCAAGCCCCCAACTCCTACGAGCAGTACTTC	CASSQAPNSYEQYF
TRBV15	.	TRBJ1-5	16	.	TGTGCCACCAGCAGATCATCCCGGGACGTTGGTCAGCCCCAGCATTTT	CATSRSSRDVGQPQHF
TRBV6-1	TRBD2	TRBJ2-3	14	many	TGTGCCAGCAGTGAAGGACTAGCGACAGATACGCAGTATTTT	CASSEGLATDTQYF
TRBV7-3	TRBD1	TRBJ1-1	18	few	TGTGCCAGCAGACAGACAGGGGGCTTATCGGGTGTCCACACTGAAGCTTTCTTT	CASRQTGGLSGVHTEAFF
TRBV7-2	.	TRBJ1-1	15	many	TGTGCCAGCAGCTTAGTTGGGCAGGGAGGCACTGAAGCTTTCTTT	CASSLVGQGGTEAFF
TRBV12-3/TRBV12-4	.	TRBJ2-1	14	few	TGTGCCAGCAGTGCCCTGGTGGGAGATAGTGAGCAGTTCTTC	CASSALVGDSEQFF
TRBV6-6	TRBD1	TRBJ1-1	15	.	TGTGCCAGCAGTTCCAGGGGGTGGAGTGGCACTGAAGCTTTCTTT	CASSSRGWSGTEAFF
TRBV7-6	.	TRBJ1-2	16	many	TGTGCCAGCAGCCCGGCCCTGGCGAAGGGAAACTATGGCTACACCTTC	CASSPALAKGNYGYTF
TRBV6-6	.	TRBJ1-2	16	many	TGTGCCAGCAGGGGCCCTTCCGCTAGCTTGCTCTATGGCTACACCTTC	CASRGPSASLLYGYTF
TRBV12-3/TRBV12-4	.	TRBJ2-3	15	many	TGTGCCAGCAGTTTCGAATTCCCTAGCACAGATACGCAGTATTTT	CASSFEFPSTDTQYF
TRBV11-2	.	TRBJ2-3	14	many	TGTGCCAGCAGCTTAGCCTTCCTTCAGGCTACGCAGTATTTT	CASSLAFLQATQYF
TRBV27	.	TRBJ2-2	14	many	TGTGCCAGCAGTGAAGACAGGAACACCGGGGAGCTGTTTTTT	CASSEDRNTGELFF
TRBV4-3	.	TRBJ2-1	15	.	TGCGCCAGCAGCCAATTGGGGGAGCAGCTTAATGAGCAGTTCTTC	CASSQLGEQLNEQFF
TRBV7-7	TRBD1	TRBJ1-4	14	many	TGTGCTAGCAGCTCCGGACAGGGGAGTGAAAAACTGTTTTTT	CASSSGQGSEKLFF
TRBV20-1	.	TRBJ2-1	15	.	TGCAGTGCTAGAGATCGGCGGGATACCTACAATGAGCAGTTCTTC	CSARDRRDTYNEQFF
TRBV10-3	TRBD2	TRBJ2-1	13	.	TGTGCCATCAGCGAGCGGGGGGCCAATGAGCAGTTCTTC	CAISERGANEQFF
TRBV6-6	TRBD2	TRBJ2-5	17	.	TGTGCCAGCAGTTACGGGCTAGCGGGGGGGGAACAAGAGACCCAGTACTTC	CASSYGLAGGEQETQYF
TRBV12-3/TRBV12-4	.	TRBJ1-2	13	.	TGTGCCAGCAGTGCGGGGTGGGTGGAAGGCTACACCTTC	CASSAGWVEGYTF
TRBV4-1	TRBD2	TRBJ2-5	15	.	TGCGCCAGCAGCCCGTTAGCGGGGGGGCAGGGGACCCAGTACTTC	CASSPLAGGQGTQYF
TRBV7-9	.	TRBJ2-4	15	few	TGTGCCAGCAGCCCACAGGCGCTAGCCAAAAACATTCAGTACTTC	CASSPQALAKNIQYF
TRBV24-1	.	TRBJ1-2	13	.	TGTGCCACCAGTGAAGGGTCTAACTATGGCTACACCTTC	CATSEGSNYGYTF
TRBV28	.	TRBJ1-1	14	many	TGTGCCAGCAGACAACTGAGGGCGAGCACTGAAGCTTTCTTT	CASRQLRASTEAFF
TRBV7-2	.	TRBJ1-4	15	few	TGTGCCAGCAGTCTTAAAACAGGGTCGGCGGAAAAACTGTTTTTT	CASSLKTGSAEKLFF
TRBV12-3/TRBV12-4	.	TRBJ2-7	11	many	TGTGCCAGCAGTAGGAGCGAGGAGCAGTACTTC	CASSRSEEQYF
TRBV20-1	TRBD2	TRBJ2-3	13	many	TGCAGTGCTAGGCGGCTAGCGGCCGATACGCAGTATTTT	CSARRLAADTQYF
TRBV12-3/TRBV12-4	TRBD1	TRBJ1-5	14	many	TGTGCCAGCAGCGCAACAGGGGCTTATCAGCCCCAGCATTTT	CASSATGAYQPQHF
TRBV5-6	.	TRBJ1-5	13	many	TGTGCCAGCAGCTTGGACAACAATCAGCCCCAGCATTTT	CASSLDNNQPQHF
TRBV18	.	TRBJ1-3	15	.	TGTGCCAGCTCACCCGACAGGAGCTCTGGAAACACCATATATTTT	CASSPDRSSGNTIYF
TRBV15	.	TRBJ1-1	15	many	TGTGCCACCAGCAGTCTGCGGGGGGGCGCGGCCGAAGCTTTCTTT	CATSSLRGGAAEAFF
TRBV28	.	TRBJ2-6	16	few	TGTGCCAGTAGCTCTGCAGTTCGCTCTGGGGCCAACGTCCTGACTTTC	CASSSAVRSGANVLTF
TRBV19	TRBD1	TRBJ1-5	16	.	TGTGCCAGTAGTATGGGAAGACAGGGCCCCAATCAGCCCCAGCATTTT	CASSMGRQGPNQPQHF
TRBV7-9	TRBD2	TRBJ2-3	19	few	TGTGCCAGCAGCTCAGAAACGGGGCTAGCGGGGGCGAGCACAGATACGCAGTATTTT	CASSSETGLAGASTDTQYF
TRBV27	.	TRBJ1-1	13	.	TGTGCCAGCAGTCAACGGACACCACCCGAAGCTTTCTTT	CASSQRTPPEAFF
TRBV12-3/TRBV12-4	.	TRBJ2-7	15	.	TGTGCCAGCAGCCGTACCGCGGAGTCCGGGAACGAGCAGTACTTC	CASSRTAESGNEQYF
TRBV7-2	.	TRBJ2-7	15	many	TGTGCCAGCAGCTTAGTACAAAACCCATCCTACGAGCAGTACTTC	CASSLVQNPSYEQYF
TRBV7-8	TRBD1	TRBJ1-1	14	many	TGTGCCAGCAGCTCACACAGGGACAGCGCTGAAGCTTTCTTT	CASSSHRDSAEAFF
TRBV7-6	.	TRBJ1-6	14	many	TGTGCCAGCAGCCGTTCCGGGATTAATTCACCCCTCCACTTT	CASSRSGINSPLHF
TRBV6-4	TRBD1	TRBJ2-1	16	.	TGTGCCAGCAGTGAGGGACAGGGACTAACTACAATGAGGCAGTTCTTC	CASSEGQGLTTMRQFF
TRBV2	.	TRBJ1-1	13	.	TGTGCCAGCAGACTCGACCACGACACTGAAGCTTTCTTT	CASRLDHDTEAFF
TRBV9	.	TRBJ2-5	11	many	TGTGCCAGCAGCGACGGGGATACCCAGTACTTC	CASSDGDTQYF
TRBV5-1	TRBD1	TRBJ1-2	16	few	TGCGCCAGCAGCTTGGGGGCGGACAGGGATAACTATGGCTACACCTTC	CASSLGADRDNYGYTF
TRBV7-9	.	TRBJ1-4	16	many	TGTGCCAGCAGCCCGGTGGAGGGGGAAGATAATGAAAAACTGTTTTTT	CASSPVEGEDNEKLFF
TRBV10-3	TRBD2	TRBJ2-3	14	many	TGTGCCATCAGCCCAGGCGGGGGATCAGATACGCAGTATTTT	CAISPGGGSDTQYF
TRBV9	TRBD2	TRBJ2-5	18	many	TGTGCCAGCAGCGTTGCCGGGACTAGCGGGGGTGCCCAAGAGACCCAGTACTTC	CASSVAGTSGGAQETQYF
TRBV5-1	TRBD2	TRBJ2-6	16	.	TGCGCCAGCGGCCACGGGGGGGGCCCTGGGGCCAACGTCCTGACTTTC	CASGHGGGPGANVLTF
TRBV20-1	TRBD1	TRBJ1-6	14	few	TGCAGTGCTAGAGAGCAGGGGGTCGGTTCACCCCTCCACTTT	CSAREQGVGSPLHF
TRBV20-1	.	TRBJ1-6	13	few	TGCAGTGCTAGAGATCGCGGGGTTTCACCCCTCCACTTT	CSARDRGVSPLHF